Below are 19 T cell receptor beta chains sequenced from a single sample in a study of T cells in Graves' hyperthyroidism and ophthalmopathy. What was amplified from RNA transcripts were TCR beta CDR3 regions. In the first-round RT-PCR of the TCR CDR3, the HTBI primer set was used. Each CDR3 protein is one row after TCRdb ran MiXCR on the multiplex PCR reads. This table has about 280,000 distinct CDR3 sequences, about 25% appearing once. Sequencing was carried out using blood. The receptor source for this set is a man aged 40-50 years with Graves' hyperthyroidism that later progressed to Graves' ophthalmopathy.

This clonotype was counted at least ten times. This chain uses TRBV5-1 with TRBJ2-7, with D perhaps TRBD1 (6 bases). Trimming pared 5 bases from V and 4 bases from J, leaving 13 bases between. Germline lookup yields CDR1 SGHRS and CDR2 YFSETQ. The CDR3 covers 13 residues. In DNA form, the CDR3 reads TGCGCCAGCAGGAACCGTCAGGGGTACGAGCAGTACTTC. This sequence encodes CASRNRQGYEQYF.

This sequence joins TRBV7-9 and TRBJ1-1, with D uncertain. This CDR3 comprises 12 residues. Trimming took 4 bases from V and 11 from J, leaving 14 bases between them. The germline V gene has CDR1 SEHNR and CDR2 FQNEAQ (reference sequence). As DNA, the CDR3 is TGTGCCAGCAGCTCCCACGCCGTAGAGGCTTTCTTT. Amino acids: CASSSHAVEAFF.

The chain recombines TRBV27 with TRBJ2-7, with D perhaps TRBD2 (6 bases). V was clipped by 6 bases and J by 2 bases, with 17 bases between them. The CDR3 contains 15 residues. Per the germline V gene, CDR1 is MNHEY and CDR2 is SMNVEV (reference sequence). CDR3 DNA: TGTGCCAGCAGAGGGGACTTATCCGTCCCCTACGAGCAGTACTTC. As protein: CASRGDLSVPYEQYF.

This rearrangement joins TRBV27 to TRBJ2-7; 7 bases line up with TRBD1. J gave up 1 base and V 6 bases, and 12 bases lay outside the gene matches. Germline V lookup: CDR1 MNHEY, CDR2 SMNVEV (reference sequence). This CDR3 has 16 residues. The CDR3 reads CASRLTGVKASYEQYF. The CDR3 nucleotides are TGTGCCAGCAGACTTACAGGGGTCAAAGCTTCCTACGAGCAGTACTTC.

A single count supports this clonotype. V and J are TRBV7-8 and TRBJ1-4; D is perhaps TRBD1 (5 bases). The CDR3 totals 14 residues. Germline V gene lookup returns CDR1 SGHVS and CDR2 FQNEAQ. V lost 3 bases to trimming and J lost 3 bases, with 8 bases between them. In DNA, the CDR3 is TGTGCCAGCAGCTTGGCGGGGGCTAATGAAAAACTGTTTTTT. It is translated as CASSLAGANEKLFF.

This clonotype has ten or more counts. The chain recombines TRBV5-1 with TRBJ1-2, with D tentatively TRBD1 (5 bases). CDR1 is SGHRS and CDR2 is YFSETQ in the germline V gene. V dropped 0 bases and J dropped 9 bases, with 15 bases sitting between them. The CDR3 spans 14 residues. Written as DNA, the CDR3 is TGCGCCAGCAGCTTGGAGGGACTACTTCTCAGCTACACCTTC. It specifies CASSLEGLLLSYTF.

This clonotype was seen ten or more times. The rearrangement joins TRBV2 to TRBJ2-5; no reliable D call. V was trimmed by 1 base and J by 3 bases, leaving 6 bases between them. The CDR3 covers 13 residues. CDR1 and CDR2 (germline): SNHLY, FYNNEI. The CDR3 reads CASSEGSEETQYF. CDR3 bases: TGTGCCAGCAGTGAAGGCTCAGAAGAGACCCAGTACTTC.

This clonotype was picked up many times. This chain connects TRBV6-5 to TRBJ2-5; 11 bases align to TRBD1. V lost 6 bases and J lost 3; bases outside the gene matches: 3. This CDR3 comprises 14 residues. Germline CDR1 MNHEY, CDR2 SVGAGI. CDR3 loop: CASRGTGGEETQYF. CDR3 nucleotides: TGTGCCAGCAGGGGGACAGGGGGAGAAGAGACCCAGTACTTC.

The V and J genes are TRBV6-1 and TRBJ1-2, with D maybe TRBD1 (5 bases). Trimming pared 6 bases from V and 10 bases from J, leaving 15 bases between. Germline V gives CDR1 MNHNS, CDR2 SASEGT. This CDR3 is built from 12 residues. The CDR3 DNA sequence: TGTGCCAGCAGCCAAAGGGGAAACCTCTACACCTTC. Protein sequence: CASSQRGNLYTF.

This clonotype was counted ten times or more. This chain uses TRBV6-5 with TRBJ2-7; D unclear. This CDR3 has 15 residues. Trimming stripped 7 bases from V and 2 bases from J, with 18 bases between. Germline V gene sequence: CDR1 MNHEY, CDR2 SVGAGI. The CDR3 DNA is TGTGCCAGCACCCGAGTCCAGGCGGCAGCCTACGAGCAGTACTTC. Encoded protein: CASTRVQAAAYEQYF.

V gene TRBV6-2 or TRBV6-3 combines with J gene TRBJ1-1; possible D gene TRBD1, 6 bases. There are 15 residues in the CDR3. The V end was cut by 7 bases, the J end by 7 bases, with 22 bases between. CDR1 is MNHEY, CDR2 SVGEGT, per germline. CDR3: CASTVRQGTNHEAFF. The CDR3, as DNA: TGTGCCAGCACCGTACGGCAGGGGACGAATCATGAAGCTTTCTTT.

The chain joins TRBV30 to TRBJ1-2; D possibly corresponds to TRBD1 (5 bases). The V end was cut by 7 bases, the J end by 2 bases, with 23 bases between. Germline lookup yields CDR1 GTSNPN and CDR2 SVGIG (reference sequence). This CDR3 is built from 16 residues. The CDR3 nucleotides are TGTGCCTCCTACGAGGGACTGATGCTCTTAAACTATGGCTACACCTTC. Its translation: CASYEGLMLLNYGYTF.

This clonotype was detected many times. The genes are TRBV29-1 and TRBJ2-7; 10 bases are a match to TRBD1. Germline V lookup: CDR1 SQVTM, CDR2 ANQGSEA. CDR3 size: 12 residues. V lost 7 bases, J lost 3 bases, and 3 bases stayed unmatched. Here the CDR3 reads CSAGQGDYEQYF. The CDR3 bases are TGCAGCGCTGGACAGGGGGACTACGAGCAGTACTTC.

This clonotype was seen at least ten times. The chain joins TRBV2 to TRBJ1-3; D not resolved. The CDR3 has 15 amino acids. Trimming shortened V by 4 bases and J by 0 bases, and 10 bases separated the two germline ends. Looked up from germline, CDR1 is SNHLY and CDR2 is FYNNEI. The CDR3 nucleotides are TGTGCCAGCAGTGGCCTGGAAGACTCTGGAAACACCATATATTTT. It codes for CASSGLEDSGNTIYF.

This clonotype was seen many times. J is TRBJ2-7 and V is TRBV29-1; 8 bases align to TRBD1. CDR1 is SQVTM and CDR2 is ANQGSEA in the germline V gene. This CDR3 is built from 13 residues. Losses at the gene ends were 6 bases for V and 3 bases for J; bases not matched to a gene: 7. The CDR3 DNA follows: TGCAGCGTGCCAGGGGGCCAAGGCTACGAGCAGTACTTC. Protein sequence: CSVPGGQGYEQYF.

The CDR3 is CASSLTLHSNQPQHF. The CDR3, as DNA: TGTGCCAGCAGCTTAACGTTACATTCCAATCAGCCCCAGCATTTT. The genes are TRBV7-2 and TRBJ1-5; D is undetermined. In germline, CDR1 is SGHTA, CDR2 FQGNSA. The CDR3 spans 15 residues. Trimming took 2 bases from V and 3 from J, leaving 11 bases between them.

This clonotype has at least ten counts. The CDR3 DNA reads as TGTGCCAGCAGCGACAGGGGAATCGGGGAGCTGTTTTTT. The encoded protein is CASSDRGIGELFF. The chain employs TRBV6-1 and TRBJ2-2, with 8 bases that match TRBD1. Germline V CDR1 and CDR2: MNHNS, SASEGT. The junction had 4 bases not matched to a gene; V was cut back by 6 bases and J by 7 bases. The CDR3 has 13 amino acids.

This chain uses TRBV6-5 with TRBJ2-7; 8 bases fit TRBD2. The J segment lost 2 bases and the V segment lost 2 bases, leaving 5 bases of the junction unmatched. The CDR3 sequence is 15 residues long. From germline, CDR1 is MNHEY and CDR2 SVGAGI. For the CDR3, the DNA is TGTGCCAGCAGTTACCAACGGGAGGGAACCTACGAGCAGTACTTC. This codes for CASSYQREGTYEQYF.

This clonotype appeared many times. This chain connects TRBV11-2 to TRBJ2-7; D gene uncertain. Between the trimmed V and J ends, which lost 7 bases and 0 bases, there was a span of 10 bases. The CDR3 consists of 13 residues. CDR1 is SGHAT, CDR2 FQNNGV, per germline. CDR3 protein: CASKGPDSYEQYF. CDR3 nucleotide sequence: TGTGCCAGCAAAGGCCCAGACTCCTACGAGCAGTACTTC. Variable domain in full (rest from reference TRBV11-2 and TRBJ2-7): EAGVAQSPRYKIIEKRQSVAFWCNPISGHATLYWYQQILGQGPKLLIQFQNNGVVDDSQLPKDRFSAERLKGVDSTLKIQPAKLEDSAVYLCASKGPDSYEQYFGPGTRLTVT.